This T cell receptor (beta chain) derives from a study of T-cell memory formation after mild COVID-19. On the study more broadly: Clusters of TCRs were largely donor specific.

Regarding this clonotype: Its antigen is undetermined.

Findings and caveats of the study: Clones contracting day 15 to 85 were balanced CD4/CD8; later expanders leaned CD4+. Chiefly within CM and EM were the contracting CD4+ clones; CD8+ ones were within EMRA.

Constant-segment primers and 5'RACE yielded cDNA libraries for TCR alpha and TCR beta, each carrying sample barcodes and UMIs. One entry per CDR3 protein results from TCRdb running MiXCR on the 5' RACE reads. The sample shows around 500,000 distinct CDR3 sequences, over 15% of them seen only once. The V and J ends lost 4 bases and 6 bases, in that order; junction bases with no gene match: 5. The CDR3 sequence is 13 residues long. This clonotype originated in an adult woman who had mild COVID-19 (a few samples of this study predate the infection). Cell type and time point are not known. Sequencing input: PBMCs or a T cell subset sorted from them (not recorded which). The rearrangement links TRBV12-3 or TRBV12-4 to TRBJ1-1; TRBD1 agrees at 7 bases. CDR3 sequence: CASSSNRGPEAFF. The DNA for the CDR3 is TGTGCCAGCAGTTCCAACAGGGGCCCTGAAGCTTTCTTT.